The present TCR beta chain was sequenced within a study of blood T cell repertoires in COVID-19. Profiling relied on immunoSEQ multiplex PCR, and the TCRdb table lists in-frame clones only, not all of them. The table shows hundreds of thousands of clones, with about 84% occurring only once. There are 16 residues in the CDR3. The germline V gene has CDR1 LGHNA and CDR2 YSLEER. V was shortened by 0 bases and J by 7 bases, with 16 bases between the two germline ends. Specimen: PBMCs or T cells enriched from blood (not recorded which). The receptor was isolated from a woman aged 50 to 60 who had recovered from COVID-19. This sequence joins TRBV4-3 and TRBJ1-5; D perhaps matches TRBD1 (5 bases). The CDR3 region has the DNA TGCGCCAGCAGCCAAGATGTCTTGCAGGGTCAACAGCCCCAGCATTTT. It specifies CASSQDVLQGQQPQHF.